This T cell receptor beta chain was recovered during a study of cytomegalovirus exposure and HLA in healthy donors. PCR used 60 Vbeta primers and 13 Jbeta primers. The table came from immunoSEQ multiplex PCR; TCRdb's copy has only in-frame clones and leaves some out. This sample yields around 130,000 clones, of which around 8.5% are seen a single time; 5.5% belongs to the top ten. The CDR3 has 13 amino acids. CDR1 and CDR2 from the germline V gene are SGHTA and FQGNSA. V lost 5 bases, J lost 3 bases, and 10 bases lay in between. This chain joins TRBV7-2 and TRBJ1-2, with D tentatively TRBD1 (5 bases). This TCR was sampled from a man aged 40-49 years in good health and CMV-seronegative. The sample consisted of PBMCs. The chain's CDR3 is CASSPDSYYGYTF. CDR3 DNA: TGTGCCAGCAGCCCCGACAGCTACTATGGCTACACCTTC.